These T cell receptor beta chains were read from a single sample in a study of PD-L1 blockade in urothelial cancer. Libraries were prepared by immunoSEQ multiplex PCR; TCRdb keeps only in-frame clonotypes and omits some of them. The sample comprises about 51,000 clones, around 87% of which are singletons, and 16% rests with the top ten. Specimen: PBMCs, collected around atezolizumab (anti-PD-L1) treatment. These receptors all stem from a man aged 55 to 70 with urothelial cancer. Each CDR3 is given with its conserved first and last residue. D genes are given only for firm matches. For some rows the clone size is stated as once, few or many, or as a class when expanded; others skip it.

-	TRBD2	TRBJ2-7	TRBV27	CASRTLGSSGRTYEQYF	TGTGCCAGCAGAACGTTAGGGTCTAGCGGGCGAACCTACGAGCAGTACTTC
few	-	TRBJ2-1	TRBV4-3	CASSLAGGTNEQFF	TGCGCCAGCAGCCTCGCCGGAGGGACCAATGAGCAGTTCTTC
-	-	TRBJ2-5	TRBV6-1	CASSAVYSQETQYF	TGTGCCAGCAGTGCCGTCTACAGCCAAGAGACCCAGTACTTC
-	-	TRBJ2-5	TRBV27	CASSLDYRVRETQYF	TGTGCCAGCAGTTTAGACTACAGGGTTCGAGAGACCCAGTACTTC
few	TRBD1	TRBJ1-2	TRBV7-2	CASSKTGEVTDGYTF	TGTGCCAGCAGCAAGACAGGGGAGGTGACGGATGGCTACACCTTC
few	-	TRBJ1-5	TRBV28	CASRLGSQPQHF	TGTGCCAGCAGACTCGGGAGTCAGCCCCAGCATTTT
-	TRBD2	TRBJ2-2	TRBV9	CASSPGLAGVDTGELFF	TGTGCCAGCAGCCCGGGACTAGCGGGAGTCGACACCGGGGAGCTGTTTTTT
-	-	TRBJ2-2	TRBV15	CATSNLEGTGELFF	TGTGCCACCAGCAACCTTGAGGGAACCGGGGAGCTGTTTTTT
-	TRBD2	TRBJ2-7	TRBV19	CASSTSAGSYEQYF	TGTGCCAGTAGCACCTCAGCGGGGTCCTACGAGCAGTACTTC
-	TRBD2	TRBJ2-7	TRBV7-9	CASSLDPGRGIRSYEQYF	TGTGCCAGCAGCTTAGATCCCGGGAGGGGGATAAGATCCTACGAGCAGTACTTC
-	TRBD1	TRBJ2-7	TRBV4-1	CASSHGVGDRGREQYF	TGCGCCAGCAGCCACGGGGTGGGGGACAGGGGTCGCGAGCAGTACTTC
-	TRBD2	TRBJ2-7	TRBV10-2	CASSIAGPYEQYF	TGCGCCAGCAGCATAGCGGGACCCTACGAGCAGTACTTC
-	TRBD1	TRBJ2-7	TRBV6-5	CASTMTGTVGEQYF	TGTGCCAGCACTATGACCGGGACAGTCGGCGAGCAGTACTTC
-	-	TRBJ1-1	TRBV20-1	CSAPTITEAFF	TGCAGTGCCCCGACAATTACTGAAGCTTTCTTT
-	-	TRBJ2-3	TRBV21-1	CASSTRRFSTDTQYF	TGTGCCAGCAGCACAAGGAGATTTAGCACAGATACGCAGTATTTT
-	-	TRBJ2-5	TRBV5-1	CASSRQETQYF	TGCGCCAGCAGTCGTCAAGAGACCCAGTACTTC
-	TRBD2	TRBJ2-3	TRBV18	CASSPPSGGASADTQYF	TGTGCCAGCTCACCCCCCTCCGGGGGGGCCTCGGCAGATACGCAGTATTTT
-	-	TRBJ2-7	TRBV9	CASSVGSRGFDEQYF	TGTGCCAGCAGCGTAGGATCAAGGGGTTTTGACGAGCAGTACTTC
-	-	TRBJ2-7	TRBV30	CAWRPTLYGSRRAYEQYF	TGTGCCTGGAGACCAACTCTCTACGGATCCAGGCGGGCCTACGAGCAGTACTTC
few	-	TRBJ1-1	TRBV7-8	CASSQDRPSEAFF	TGTGCCAGCAGCCAGGACAGACCCTCTGAAGCTTTCTTT
once	-	TRBJ1-3	TRBV19	CASSIGLSGNTIYF	TGTGCCAGTAGTATTGGACTCTCTGGAAACACCATATATTTT
once	-	TRBJ2-2	TRBV5-1	CASSLMAGKNTGELFF	TGCGCCAGCAGCTTGATGGCAGGGAAGAACACCGGGGAGCTGTTTTTT
-	TRBD2	TRBJ2-5	TRBV2	CASSEFGLAGGETQYF	TGTGCCAGCAGTGAATTTGGACTAGCGGGGGGTGAGACCCAGTACTTC
-	-	TRBJ1-1	TRBV7-3	CASSRGADTEAFF	TGTGCCAGCAGCCGGGGGGCGGACACTGAAGCTTTCTTT
-	TRBD2	TRBJ2-7	TRBV5-8	CASSKTSGAPGEQYF	TGTGCCAGCAGCAAAACTAGCGGAGCCCCCGGCGAGCAGTACTTC
-	TRBD1	TRBJ2-3	TRBV6-1	CASRTGVRGRDTQYF	TGTGCCAGCAGAACAGGGGTTAGAGGTCGAGATACGCAGTATTTT